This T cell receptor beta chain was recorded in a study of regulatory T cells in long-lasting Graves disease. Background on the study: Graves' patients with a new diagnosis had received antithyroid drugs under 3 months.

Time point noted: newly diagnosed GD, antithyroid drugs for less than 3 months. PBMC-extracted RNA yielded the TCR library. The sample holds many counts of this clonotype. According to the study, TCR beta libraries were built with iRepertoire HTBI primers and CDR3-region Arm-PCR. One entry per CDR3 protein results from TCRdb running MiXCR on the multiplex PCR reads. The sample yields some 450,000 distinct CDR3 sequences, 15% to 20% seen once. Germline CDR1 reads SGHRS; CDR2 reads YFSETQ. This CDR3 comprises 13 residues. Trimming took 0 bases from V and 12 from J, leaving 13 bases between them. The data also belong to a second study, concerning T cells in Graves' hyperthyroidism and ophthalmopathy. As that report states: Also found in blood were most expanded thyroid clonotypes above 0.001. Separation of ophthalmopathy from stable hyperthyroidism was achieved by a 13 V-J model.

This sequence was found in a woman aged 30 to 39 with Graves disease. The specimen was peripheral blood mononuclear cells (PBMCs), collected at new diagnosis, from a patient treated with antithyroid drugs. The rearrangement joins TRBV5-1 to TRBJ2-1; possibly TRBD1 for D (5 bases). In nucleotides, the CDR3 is TGCGCCAGCAGCTTGGAGTGGGGCGGTGGGCAGTTCTTC. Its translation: CASSLEWGGGQFF.